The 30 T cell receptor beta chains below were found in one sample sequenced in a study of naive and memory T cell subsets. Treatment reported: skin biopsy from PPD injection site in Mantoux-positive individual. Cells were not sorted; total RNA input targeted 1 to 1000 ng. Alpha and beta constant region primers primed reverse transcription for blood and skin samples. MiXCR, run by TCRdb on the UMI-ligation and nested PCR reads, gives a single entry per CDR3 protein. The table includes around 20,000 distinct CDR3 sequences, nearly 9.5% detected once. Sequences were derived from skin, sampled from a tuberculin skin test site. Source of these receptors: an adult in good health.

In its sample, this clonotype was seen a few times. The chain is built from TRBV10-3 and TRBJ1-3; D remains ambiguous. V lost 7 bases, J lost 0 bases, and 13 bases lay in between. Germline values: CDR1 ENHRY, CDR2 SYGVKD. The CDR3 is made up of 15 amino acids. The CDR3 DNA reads TGTGCCATCAAATCGAACAGTCTCTCTGGAAACACCATATATTTT. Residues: CAIKSNSLSGNTIYF.

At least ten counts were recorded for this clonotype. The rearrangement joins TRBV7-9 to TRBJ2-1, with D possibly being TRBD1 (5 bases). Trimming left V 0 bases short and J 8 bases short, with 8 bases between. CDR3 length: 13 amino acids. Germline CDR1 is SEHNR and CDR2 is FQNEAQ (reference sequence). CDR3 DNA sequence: TGTGCCAGCAGCTTAGCGCAGGGTTATGAGCAGTTCTTC. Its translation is CASSLAQGYEQFF.

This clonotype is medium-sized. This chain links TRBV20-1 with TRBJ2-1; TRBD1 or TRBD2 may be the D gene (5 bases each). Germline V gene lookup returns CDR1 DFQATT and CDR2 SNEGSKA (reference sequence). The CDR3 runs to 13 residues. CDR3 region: CNPRAGTGNEQFF. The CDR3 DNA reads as TGCAATCCCAGGGCAGGGACGGGTAATGAGCAGTTCTTC.

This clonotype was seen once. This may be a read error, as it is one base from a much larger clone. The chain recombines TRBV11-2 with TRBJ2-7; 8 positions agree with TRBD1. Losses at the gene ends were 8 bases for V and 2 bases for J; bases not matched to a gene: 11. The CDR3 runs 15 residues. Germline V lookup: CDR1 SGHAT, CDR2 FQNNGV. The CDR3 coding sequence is TGTGCCAGCGGCCCTGAAACAGGGGGGCCCTACGAGCAGTACTTC. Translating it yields CASGPETGGPYEQYF.

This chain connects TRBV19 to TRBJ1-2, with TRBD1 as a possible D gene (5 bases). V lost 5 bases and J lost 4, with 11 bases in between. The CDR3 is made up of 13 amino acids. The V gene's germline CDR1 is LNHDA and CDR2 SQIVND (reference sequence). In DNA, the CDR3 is TGTGCCAGTAGTCCGGGGACTGTCTATGGCTACACCTTC. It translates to CASSPGTVYGYTF. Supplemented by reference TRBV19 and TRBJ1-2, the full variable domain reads DGGITQSPKYLFRKEGQNVTLSCEQNLNHDAMYWYRQDPGQGLRLIYYSQIVNDFQKGDIAEGYSVSREKKESFPLTVTSAQKNPTAFYLCASSPGTVYGYTFGSGTRLTVV.

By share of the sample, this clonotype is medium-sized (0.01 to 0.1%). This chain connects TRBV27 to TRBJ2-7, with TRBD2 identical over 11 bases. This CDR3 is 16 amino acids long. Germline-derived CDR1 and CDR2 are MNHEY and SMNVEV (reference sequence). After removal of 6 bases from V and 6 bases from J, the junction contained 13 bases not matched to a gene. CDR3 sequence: CASSLLSGLAGGEQYF. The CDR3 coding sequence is TGTGCCAGCAGCCTTTTGTCCGGACTAGCGGGCGGCGAGCAGTACTTC.

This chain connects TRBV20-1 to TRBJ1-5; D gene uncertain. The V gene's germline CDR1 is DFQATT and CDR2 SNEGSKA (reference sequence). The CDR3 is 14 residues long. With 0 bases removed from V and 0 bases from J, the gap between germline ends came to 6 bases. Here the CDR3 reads CSAREGASNQPQHF. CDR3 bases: TGCAGTGCTAGAGAAGGTGCTAGCAATCAGCCCCAGCATTTT.

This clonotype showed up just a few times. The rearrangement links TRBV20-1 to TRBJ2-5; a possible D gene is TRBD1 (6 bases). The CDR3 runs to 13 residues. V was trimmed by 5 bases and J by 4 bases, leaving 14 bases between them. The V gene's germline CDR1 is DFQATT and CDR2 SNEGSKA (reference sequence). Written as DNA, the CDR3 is TGCAGTGCTCCAGGGGCAGGGGCAGAGACCCAGTACTTC. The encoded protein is CSAPGAGAETQYF.

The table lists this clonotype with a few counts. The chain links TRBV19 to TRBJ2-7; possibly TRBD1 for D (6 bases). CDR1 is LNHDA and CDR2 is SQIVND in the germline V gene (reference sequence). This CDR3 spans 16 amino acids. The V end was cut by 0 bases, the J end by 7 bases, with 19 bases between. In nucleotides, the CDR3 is TGTGCCAGTAGTATAGACTGGGGACATTCCCGGCGGGAGCAGTACTTC. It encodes CASSIDWGHSRREQYF.

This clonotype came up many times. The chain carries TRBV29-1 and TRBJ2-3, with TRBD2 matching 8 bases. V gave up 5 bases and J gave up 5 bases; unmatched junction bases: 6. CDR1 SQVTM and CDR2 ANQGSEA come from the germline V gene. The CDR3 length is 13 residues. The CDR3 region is CSVQRELRDTQYF. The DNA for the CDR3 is TGCAGCGTTCAGCGGGAGCTTAGAGATACGCAGTATTTT.

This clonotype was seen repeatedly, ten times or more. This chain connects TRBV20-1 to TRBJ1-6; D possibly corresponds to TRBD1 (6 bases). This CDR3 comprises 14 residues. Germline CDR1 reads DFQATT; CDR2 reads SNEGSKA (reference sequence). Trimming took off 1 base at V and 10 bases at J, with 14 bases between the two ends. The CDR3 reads CSARGRGSRSPLHF. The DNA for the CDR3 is TGCAGTGCTAGAGGCAGGGGATCTCGGTCACCCCTCCACTTT.

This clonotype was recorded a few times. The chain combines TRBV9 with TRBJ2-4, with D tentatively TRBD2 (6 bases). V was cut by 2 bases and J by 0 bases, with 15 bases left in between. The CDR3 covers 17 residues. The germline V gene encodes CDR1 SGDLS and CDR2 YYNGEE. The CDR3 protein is CASSVGLSPLAKNIQYF. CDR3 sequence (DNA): TGTGCCAGCAGCGTGGGACTGAGTCCCCTAGCCAAAAACATTCAGTACTTC.

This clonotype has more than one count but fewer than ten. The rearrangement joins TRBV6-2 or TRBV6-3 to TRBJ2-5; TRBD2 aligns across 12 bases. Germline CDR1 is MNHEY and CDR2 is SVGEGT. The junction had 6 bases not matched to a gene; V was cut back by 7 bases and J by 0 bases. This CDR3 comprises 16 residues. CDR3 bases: TGTGCCAGCAAGCAAGGACTAGCGGGGTACCAAGAGACCCAGTACTTC. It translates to CASKQGLAGYQETQYF.

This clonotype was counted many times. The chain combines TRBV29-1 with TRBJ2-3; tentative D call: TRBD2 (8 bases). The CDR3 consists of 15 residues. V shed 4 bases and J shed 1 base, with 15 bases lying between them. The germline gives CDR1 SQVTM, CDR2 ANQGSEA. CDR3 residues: CSVVGRGLGTDTQYF. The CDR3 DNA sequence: TGCAGCGTTGTCGGGAGGGGGCTCGGCACAGATACGCAGTATTTT.

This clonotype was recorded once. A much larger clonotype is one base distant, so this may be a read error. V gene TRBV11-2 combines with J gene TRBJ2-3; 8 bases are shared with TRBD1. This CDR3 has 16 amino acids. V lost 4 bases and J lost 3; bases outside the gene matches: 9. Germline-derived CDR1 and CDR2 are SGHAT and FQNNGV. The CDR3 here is CASSSQGAGVTDTQYF. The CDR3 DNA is TGTGCCAGCAGCTCCCAGGGGGCTGGTGTGACAGATACGCAGTATTTT.

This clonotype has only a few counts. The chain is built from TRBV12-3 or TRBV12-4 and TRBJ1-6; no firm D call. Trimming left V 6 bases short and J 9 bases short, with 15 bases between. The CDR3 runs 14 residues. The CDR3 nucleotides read TGTGCCAGCAGCCCCGGCATTGTAGGTTCACCCCTCCACTTT. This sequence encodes CASSPGIVGSPLHF.

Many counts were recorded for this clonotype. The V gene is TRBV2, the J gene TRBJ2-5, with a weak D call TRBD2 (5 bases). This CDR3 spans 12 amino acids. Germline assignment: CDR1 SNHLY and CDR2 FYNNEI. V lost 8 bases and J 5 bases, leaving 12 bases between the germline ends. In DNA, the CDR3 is TGTGCCAGCGGGCGGGCTCGGGAGACCCAGTACTTC. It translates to CASGRARETQYF.

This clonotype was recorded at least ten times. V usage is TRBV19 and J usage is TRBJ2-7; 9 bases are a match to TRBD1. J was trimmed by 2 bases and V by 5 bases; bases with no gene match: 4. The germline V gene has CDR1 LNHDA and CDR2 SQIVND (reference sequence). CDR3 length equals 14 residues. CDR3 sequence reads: CASSRTGATYEQYF. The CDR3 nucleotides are TGTGCCAGTAGTCGGACAGGGGCAACCTACGAGCAGTACTTC.

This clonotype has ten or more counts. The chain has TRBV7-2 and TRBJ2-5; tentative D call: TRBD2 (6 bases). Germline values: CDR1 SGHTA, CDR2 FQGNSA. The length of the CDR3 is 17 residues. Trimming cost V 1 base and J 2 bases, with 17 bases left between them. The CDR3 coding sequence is TGTGCCAGCAGCTTAGGCCTAGCGAGTCTACTGCAAGAGACCCAGTACTTC. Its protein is CASSLGLASLLQETQYF. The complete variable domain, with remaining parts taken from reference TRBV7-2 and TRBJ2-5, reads GAGVSQSPSNKVTEKGKDVELRCDPISGHTALYWYRQSLGQGLEFLIYFQGNSAPDKSGLPSDRFSAERTGGSVSTLTIQRTQQEDSAVYLCASSLGLASLLQETQYFGPGTRLLVL.

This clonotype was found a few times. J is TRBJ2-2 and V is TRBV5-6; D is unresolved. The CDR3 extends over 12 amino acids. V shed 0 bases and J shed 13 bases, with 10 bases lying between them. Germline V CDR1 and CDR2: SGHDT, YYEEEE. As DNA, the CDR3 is TGTGCCAGCAGCTTGGATGGAAGTGGGCTGTTTTTT. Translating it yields CASSLDGSGLFF.

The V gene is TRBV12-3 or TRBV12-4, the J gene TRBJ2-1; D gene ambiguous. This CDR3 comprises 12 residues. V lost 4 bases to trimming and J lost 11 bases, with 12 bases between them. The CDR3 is CASSWVVRKQFF. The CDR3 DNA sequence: TGTGCCAGCAGTTGGGTCGTTAGAAAGCAGTTCTTC.

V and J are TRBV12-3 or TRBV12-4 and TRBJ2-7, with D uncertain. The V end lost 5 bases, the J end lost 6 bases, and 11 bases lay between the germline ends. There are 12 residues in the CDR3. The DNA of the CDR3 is TGTGCCAGCAGTGAACTGGGGTTCGAGCAGTACTTC. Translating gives CASSELGFEQYF.

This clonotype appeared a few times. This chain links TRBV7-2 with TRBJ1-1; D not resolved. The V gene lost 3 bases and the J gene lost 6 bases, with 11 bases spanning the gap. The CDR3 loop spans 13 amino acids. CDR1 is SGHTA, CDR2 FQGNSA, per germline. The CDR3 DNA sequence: TGTGCCAGCAGCTTCAACCCCGCTTCTGAAGCTTTCTTT. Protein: CASSFNPASEAFF.

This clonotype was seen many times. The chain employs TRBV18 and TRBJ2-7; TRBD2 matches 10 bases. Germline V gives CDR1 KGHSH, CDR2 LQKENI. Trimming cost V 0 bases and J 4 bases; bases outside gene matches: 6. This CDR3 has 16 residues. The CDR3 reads CASSPPSGRASYEQYF. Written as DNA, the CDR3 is TGTGCCAGCTCACCACCAAGCGGGAGGGCCTCATACGAGCAGTACTTC.

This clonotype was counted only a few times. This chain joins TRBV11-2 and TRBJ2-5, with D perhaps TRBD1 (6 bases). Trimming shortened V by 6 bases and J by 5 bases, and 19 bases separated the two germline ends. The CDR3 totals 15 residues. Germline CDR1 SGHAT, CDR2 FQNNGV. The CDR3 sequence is CASRTPGTYAETQYF. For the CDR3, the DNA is TGTGCCAGCAGAACTCCCGGGACATACGCGGAGACCCAGTACTTC.

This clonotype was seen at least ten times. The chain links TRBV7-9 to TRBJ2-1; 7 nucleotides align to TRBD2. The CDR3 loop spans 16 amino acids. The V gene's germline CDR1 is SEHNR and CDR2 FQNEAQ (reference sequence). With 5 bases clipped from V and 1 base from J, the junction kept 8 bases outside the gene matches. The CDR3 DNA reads TGTGCCAGCAGCCCCCGTGGAGCGGGGTCCTACAATGAGCAGTTCTTC. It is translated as CASSPRGAGSYNEQFF.

CDR3 coding DNA: TGTGCCAGCTCACCGGGGACTAGCGCACTCTACCGGGAGGGGCAATACAATGAGCAGTTCTTC. As protein: CASSPGTSALYREGQYNEQFF. The rearrangement joins TRBV18 to TRBJ2-1, with 10 bases lining up with TRBD2. Germline values: CDR1 KGHSH, CDR2 LQKENI. Germline trimming cut 3 bases from V and 4 bases from J; bases unmatched to any gene: 21. This CDR3 spans 21 amino acids. The whole variable domain, remainder taken from reference TRBV18 and TRBJ2-1, is NAGVMQNPRHLVRRRGQEARLRCSPMKGHSHVYWYRQLPEEGLKFMVYLQKENIIDESGMPKERFSAEFPKEGPSILRIQQVVRGDSAAYFCASSPGTSALYREGQYNEQFFGPGTRLTVL.

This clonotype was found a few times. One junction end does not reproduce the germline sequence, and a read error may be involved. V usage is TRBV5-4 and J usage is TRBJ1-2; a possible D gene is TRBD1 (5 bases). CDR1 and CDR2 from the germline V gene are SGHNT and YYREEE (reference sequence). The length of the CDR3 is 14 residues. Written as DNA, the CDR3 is TGTGCCAGCAGCTTGGCCCTCGGGGGAAATGGCGACACCTTC. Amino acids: CASSLALGGNGDTF. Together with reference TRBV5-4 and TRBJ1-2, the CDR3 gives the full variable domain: ETGVTQSPTHLIKTRGQQVTLRCSSQSGHNTVSWYQQALGQGPQFIFQYYREEENGRGNFPPRFSGLQFPNYSSELNVNALELDDSALYLCASSLALGGNGDTFGSGTRLTVV.

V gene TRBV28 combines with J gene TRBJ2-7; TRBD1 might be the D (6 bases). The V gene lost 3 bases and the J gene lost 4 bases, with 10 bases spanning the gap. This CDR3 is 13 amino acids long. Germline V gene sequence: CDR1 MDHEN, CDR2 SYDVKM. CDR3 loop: CASSLTGPYEQYF. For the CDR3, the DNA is TGTGCCAGCAGTTTGACAGGCCCTTACGAGCAGTACTTC.

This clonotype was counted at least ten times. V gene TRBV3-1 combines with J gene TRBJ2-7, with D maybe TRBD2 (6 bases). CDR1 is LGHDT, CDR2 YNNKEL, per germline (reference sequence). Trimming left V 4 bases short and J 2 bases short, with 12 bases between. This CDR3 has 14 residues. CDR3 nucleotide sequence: TGTGCCAGCAGCCGACTAGTGGGGCCCTACGAGCAGTACTTC. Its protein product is CASSRLVGPYEQYF.